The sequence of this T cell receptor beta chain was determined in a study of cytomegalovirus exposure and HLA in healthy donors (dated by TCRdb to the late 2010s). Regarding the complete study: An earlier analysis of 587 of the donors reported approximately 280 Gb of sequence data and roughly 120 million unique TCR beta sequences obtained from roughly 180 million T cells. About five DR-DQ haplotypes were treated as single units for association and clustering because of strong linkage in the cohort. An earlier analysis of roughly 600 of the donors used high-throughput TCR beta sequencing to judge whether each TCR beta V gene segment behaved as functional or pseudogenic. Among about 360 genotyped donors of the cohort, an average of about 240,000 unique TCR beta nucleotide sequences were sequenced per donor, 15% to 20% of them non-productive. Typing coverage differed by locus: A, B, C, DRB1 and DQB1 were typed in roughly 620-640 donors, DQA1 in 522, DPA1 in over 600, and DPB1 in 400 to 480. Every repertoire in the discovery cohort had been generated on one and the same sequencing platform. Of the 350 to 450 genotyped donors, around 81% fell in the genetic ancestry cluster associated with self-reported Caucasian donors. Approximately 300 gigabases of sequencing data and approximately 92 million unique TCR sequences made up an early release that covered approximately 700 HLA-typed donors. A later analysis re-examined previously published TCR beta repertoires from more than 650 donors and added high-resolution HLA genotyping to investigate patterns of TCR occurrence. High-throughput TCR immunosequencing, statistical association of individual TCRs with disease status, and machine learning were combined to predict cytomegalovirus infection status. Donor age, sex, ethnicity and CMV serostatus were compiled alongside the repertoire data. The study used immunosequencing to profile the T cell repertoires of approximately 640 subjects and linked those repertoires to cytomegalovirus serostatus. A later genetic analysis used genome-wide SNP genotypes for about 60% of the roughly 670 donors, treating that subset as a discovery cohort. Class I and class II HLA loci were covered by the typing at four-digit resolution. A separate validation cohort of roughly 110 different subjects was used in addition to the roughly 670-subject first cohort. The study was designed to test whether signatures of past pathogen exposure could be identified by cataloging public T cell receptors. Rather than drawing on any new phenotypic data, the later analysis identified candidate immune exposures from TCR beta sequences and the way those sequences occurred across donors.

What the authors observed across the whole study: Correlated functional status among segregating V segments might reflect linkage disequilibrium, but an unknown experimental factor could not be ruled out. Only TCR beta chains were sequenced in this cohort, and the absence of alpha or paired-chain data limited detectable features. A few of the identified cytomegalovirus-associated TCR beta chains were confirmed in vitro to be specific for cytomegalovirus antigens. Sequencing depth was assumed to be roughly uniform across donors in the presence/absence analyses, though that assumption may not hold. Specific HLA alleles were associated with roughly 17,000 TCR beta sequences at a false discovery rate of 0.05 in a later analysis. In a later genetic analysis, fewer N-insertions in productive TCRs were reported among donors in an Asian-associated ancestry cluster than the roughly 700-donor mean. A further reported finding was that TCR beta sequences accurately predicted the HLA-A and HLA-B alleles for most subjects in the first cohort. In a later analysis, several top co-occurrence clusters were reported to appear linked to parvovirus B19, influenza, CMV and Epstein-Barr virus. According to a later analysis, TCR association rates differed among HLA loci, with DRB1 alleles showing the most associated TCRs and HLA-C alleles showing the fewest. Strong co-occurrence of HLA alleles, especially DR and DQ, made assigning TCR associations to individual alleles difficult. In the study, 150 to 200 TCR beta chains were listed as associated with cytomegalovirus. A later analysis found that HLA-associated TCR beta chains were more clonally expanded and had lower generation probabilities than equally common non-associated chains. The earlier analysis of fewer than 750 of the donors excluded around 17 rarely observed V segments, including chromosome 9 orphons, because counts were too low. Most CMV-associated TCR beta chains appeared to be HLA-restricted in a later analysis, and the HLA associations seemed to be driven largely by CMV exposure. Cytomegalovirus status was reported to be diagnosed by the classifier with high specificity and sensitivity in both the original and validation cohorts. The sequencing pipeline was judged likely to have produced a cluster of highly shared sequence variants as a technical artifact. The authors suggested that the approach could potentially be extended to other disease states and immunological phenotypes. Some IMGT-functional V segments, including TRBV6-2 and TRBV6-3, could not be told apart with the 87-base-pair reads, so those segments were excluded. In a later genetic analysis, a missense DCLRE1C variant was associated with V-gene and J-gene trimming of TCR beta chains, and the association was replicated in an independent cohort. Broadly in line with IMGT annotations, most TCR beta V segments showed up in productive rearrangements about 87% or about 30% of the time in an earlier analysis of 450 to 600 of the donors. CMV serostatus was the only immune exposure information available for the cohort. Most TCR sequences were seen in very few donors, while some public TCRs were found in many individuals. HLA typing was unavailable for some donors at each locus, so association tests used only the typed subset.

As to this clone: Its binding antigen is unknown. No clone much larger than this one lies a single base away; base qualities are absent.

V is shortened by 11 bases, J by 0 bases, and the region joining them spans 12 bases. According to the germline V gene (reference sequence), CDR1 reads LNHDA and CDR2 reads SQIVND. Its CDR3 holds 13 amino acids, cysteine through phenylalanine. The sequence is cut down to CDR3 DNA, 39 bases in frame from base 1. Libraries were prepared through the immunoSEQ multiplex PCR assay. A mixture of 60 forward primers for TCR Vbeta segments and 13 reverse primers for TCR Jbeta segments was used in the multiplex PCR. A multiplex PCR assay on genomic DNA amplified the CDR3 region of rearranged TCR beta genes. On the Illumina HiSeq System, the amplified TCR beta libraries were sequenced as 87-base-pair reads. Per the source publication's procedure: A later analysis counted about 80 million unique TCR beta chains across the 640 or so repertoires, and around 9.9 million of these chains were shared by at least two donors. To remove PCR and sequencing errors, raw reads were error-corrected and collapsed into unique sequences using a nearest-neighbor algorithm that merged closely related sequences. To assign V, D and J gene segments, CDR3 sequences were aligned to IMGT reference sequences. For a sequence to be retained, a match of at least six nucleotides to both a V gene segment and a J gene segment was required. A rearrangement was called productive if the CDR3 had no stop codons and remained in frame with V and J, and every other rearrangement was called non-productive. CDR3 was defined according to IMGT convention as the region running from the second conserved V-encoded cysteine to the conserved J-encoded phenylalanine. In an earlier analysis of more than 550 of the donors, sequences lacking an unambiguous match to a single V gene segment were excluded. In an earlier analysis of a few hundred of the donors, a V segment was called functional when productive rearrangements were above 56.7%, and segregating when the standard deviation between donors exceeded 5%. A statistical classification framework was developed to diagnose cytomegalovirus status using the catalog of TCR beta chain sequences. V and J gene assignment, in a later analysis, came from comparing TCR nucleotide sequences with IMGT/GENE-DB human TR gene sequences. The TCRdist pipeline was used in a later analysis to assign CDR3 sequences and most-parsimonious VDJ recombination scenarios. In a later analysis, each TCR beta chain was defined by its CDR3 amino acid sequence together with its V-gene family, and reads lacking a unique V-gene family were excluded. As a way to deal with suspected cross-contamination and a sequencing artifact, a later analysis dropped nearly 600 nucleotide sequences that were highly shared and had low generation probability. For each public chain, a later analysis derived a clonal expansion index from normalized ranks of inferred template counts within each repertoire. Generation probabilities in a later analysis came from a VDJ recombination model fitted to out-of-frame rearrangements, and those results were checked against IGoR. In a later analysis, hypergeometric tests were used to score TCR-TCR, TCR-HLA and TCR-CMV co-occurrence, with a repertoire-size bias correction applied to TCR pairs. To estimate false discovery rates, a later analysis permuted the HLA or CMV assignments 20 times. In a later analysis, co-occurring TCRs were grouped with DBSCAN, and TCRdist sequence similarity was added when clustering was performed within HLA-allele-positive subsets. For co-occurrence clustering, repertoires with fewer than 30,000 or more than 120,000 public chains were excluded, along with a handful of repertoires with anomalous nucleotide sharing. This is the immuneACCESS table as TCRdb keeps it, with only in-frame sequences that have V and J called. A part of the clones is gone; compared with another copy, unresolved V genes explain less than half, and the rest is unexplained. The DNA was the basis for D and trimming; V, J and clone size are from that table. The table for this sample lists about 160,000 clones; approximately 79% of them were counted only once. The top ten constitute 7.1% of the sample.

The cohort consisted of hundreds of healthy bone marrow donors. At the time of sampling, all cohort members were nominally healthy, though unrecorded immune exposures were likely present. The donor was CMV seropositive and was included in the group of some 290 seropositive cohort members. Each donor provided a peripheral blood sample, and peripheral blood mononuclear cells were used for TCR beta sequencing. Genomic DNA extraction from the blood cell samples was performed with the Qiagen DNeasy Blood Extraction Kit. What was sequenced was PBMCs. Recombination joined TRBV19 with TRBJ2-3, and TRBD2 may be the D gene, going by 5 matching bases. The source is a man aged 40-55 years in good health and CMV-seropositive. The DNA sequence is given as TGTGCCGGCCGGGAATCTAGCACAGATACGCAGTATTTT. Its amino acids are CAGRESSTDTQYF.